This TCR beta chain was recorded in a study of neurological immune-mediated disorders. Broader study findings: Phylogenetic analysis grouped 18 of 34 multiple sclerosis patients' repertoires together, suggesting a possible repertoire signature.

2 million PBMCs stored at -80 C were the source of the unsorted libraries. This clonotype came up a few times. The target antigen is unknown. The team produced cDNA through 5'RACE using 10-nucleotide random UMIs. Over 160 million TCR-beta sequences from 15-18 subjects were obtained in each sequencing run. From the 5' RACE reads, TCRdb called clonotypes with MiXCR, one entry per CDR3 protein. The sample has 55,000 to 75,000 distinct CDR3 sequences, 4% to 6% seen once; the top ten hold about 2.7%. The J segment lost 10 bases and the V segment lost 4 bases, leaving 7 bases of the junction unmatched. The germline CDR1 and CDR2 sequences are LGHNT and FRNRAP. The CDR3 sequence is 15 residues long.

The source material was PBMCs. The V call is TRBV12-5, the J call TRBJ2-3, with TRBD2 matching over 14 bases. This sequence originates from a woman aged 25 to 39 with multiple sclerosis. The CDR3 sequence: CASGSGLAGGPPQYF. CDR3 in DNA: TGTGCTAGTGGTTCAGGACTAGCGGGGGGCCCTCCGCAGTATTTT.